This T cell receptor (beta chain) comes out of a study of CD8+CD57+ T cells in acquired aplastic anemia. Study background: The DNA of sorted CD4+ and CD8+ cells averaged around 3 ug. Study-wide findings and caveats: Researchers report that around 31 CD8+ CDR3 sequences appeared in both patients and controls. Between the patient and control groups, CD8+ Simpson's diversity did not differ significantly.

The CDR3 totals 14 residues. Germline values: CDR1 SGHTA, CDR2 FQGTGA. The V gene end was trimmed by 6 bases and the J gene end by 2 bases; junction bases not matched to a gene: 5. This clonotype was picked up a small number of times. Its antigen is not known. CDR3 and TCR beta VDJ profiling relied on a genomic DNA template. TCRdb processed the reads anew with MiXCR; each CDR3 protein has one entry. The sample has some 210,000 distinct CDR3 sequences, about 59% seen once. The sequence came from a human donor in good health. What was sequenced was sorted CD4+, CD8+, or CD8+CD57+ T cells (not recorded which) from PBMCs. The J gene is TRBJ2-5, the V gene TRBV7-3, with 8 bases aligning to TRBD1. In nucleotides, the CDR3 is TGTGCCAGCAGTTACACAGGGGGGCAAGAGACCCAGTACTTC. Its translation: CASSYTGGQETQYF.